The source of this TCR beta chain is a study of T cells after yellow fever vaccination. Germline lookup yields CDR1 LGHDT and CDR2 YNNKEL (reference sequence). V was trimmed by 0 bases and J by 7 bases, leaving 8 bases between them. The CDR3 is 13 residues long. Regarding the study as a whole: In post-booster samples, most primary-vaccination clones reappeared (approximately 96% CD4, over 70% CD8).

One entry per CDR3 protein, called by TCRdb with MiXCR from the 5' RACE reads. In the table there are about 300,000 distinct CDR3 sequences, approximately 8% of which are singletons. As for this clonotype: Antigen unknown.

The sequencing used CD4+ T cells sorted from PBMCs, collected 5 days after the yellow fever booster vaccination. V and J are TRBV3-1 and TRBJ2-3; D unresolved. The TCR comes from a man younger than 35 who received the YFV17D yellow fever vaccine. CDR3 loop: CASSQEVGNTQYF. The CDR3, as DNA: TGTGCCAGCAGCCAAGAGGTGGGAAATACGCAGTATTTT.